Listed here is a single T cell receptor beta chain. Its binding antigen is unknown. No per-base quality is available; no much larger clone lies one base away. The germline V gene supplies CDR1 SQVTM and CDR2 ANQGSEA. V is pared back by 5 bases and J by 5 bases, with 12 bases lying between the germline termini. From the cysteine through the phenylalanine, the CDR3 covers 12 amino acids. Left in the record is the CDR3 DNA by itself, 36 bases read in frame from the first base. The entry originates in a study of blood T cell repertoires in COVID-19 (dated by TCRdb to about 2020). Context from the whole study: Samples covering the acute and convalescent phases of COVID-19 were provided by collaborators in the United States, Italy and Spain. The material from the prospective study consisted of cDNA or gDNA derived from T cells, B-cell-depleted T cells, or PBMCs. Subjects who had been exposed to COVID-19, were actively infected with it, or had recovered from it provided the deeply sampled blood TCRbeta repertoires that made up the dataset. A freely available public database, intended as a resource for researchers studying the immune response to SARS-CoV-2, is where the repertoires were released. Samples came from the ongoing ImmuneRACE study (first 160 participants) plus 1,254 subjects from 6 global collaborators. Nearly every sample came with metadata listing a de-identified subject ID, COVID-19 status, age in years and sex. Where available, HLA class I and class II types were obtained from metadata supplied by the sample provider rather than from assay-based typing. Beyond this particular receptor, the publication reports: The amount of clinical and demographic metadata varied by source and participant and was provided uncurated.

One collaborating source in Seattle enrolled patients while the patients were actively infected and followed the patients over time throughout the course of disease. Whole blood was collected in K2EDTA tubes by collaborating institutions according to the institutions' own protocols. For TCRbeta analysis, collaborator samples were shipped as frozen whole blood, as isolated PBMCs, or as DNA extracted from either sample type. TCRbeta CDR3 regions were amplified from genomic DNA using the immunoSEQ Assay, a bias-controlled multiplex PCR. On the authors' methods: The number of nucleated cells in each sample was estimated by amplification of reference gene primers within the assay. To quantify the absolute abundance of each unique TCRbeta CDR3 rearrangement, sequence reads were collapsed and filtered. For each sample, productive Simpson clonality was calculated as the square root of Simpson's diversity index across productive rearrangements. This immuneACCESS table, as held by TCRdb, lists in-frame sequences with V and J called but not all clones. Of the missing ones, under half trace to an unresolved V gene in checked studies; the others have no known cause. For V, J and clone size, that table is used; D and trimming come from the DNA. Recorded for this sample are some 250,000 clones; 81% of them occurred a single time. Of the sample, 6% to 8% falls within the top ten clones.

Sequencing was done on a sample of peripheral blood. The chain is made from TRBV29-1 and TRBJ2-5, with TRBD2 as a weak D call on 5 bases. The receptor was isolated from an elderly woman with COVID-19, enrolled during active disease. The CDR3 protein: CSVLRGSETQYF. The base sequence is TGCAGCGTTTTAAGAGGGAGCGAGACCCAGTACTTC.